Listed here are 30 T cell receptor beta chains from one sample, sequenced in a study of blood T cell repertoires in COVID-19 (dated by TCRdb to about 2020). Library preparation used the immunoSEQ multiplex PCR assay. Entries here come from immuneACCESS through TCRdb and include only in-frame sequences with V and J called. Some clones fail to appear in such tables; in the studies checked, an unresolved V gene covers under half of the shortfall, and the cause of the remainder is unknown. The sample table holds under 60,000 clones, of which 65% to 85% were seen once. Roughly 5% of the sample lies in the top ten. The sample comprised peripheral blood. The receptors were sampled from a human donor in a cohort sampled during active COVID-19.

The rearrangement links TRBV6-5 to TRBJ1-2, with D maybe TRBD1 (5 bases). The CDR3 is 13 amino acids. With 6 bases removed from V and 2 bases from J, the gap between germline ends came to 10 bases. CDR1 MNHEY and CDR2 SVGAGI come from the germline V gene. In DNA form, the CDR3 reads TGTGCCAGCAGCGATGGGGGGAACTATGGCTACACCTTC. Encoded protein: CASSDGGNYGYTF.

The rearrangement links TRBV5-1 to TRBJ1-1; D possibly corresponds to TRBD1 (5 bases). This CDR3 comprises 18 residues. Germline V lookup: CDR1 SGHRS, CDR2 YFSETQ. Deletions cut 3 bases from V and 1 base from J, with 22 bases between. The CDR3 loop is CASSSTSGGPNRNTEAFF. In DNA, the CDR3 is TGCGCCAGCAGCTCCACTTCCGGGGGACCCAACAGGAACACTGAAGCTTTCTTT.

There are a few counts of this clone. This chain uses TRBV7-2 with TRBJ2-3; 15 bases are shared with TRBD2. This CDR3 is 16 amino acids long. Germline CDR1 and CDR2: SGHTA and FQGNSA. V lost 5 bases, J lost 9 bases, and 9 bases stayed unmatched. As DNA, the CDR3 is TGTGCCAGCAGCCTGGGACTAGCGGGGGGCTTCGACACGCAGTATTTT. It encodes CASSLGLAGGFDTQYF.

The rearrangement joins TRBV5-6 to TRBJ2-2, with 11 bases aligning to TRBD2. The V gene end was trimmed by 2 bases and the J gene end by 6 bases; junction bases not matched to a gene: 3. The germline V gene has CDR1 SGHDT and CDR2 YYEEEE. This CDR3 region has 15 residues. CDR3 sequence reads: CASSFVAGGPGELFF. In nucleotides, the CDR3 is TGTGCCAGCAGCTTCGTAGCGGGGGGGCCCGGGGAGCTGTTTTTT.

J is TRBJ2-1 and V is TRBV5-1; 8 nucleotides align to TRBD2. V dropped 4 bases and J dropped 10; count of bases not matched to a gene: 16. Germline V gives CDR1 SGHRS, CDR2 YFSETQ. The CDR3 spans 16 residues. CDR3 region: CASSGFLAGSAGEQFF. The DNA for the CDR3 is TGCGCCAGCAGCGGCTTTCTAGCGGGCTCCGCCGGAGAGCAGTTCTTC.

This chain connects TRBV5-1 to TRBJ2-2; 10 bases line up with TRBD2. Germline assignment: CDR1 SGHRS and CDR2 YFSETQ. V lost 1 base to trimming and J lost 5 bases; unmatched junction nucleotides: 11. The CDR3 covers 18 residues. The CDR3 spells CASSLLSSGGIGTGELFF. CDR3 DNA sequence: TGCGCCAGCAGCTTGCTCTCTAGCGGGGGTATCGGGACCGGGGAGCTGTTTTTT.

The rearrangement links TRBV10-3 to TRBJ2-1; 8 nucleotides match TRBD1. Germline V gene sequence: CDR1 ENHRY, CDR2 SYGVKD. The CDR3 is 16 amino acids. V shed 5 bases, J shed 2 bases, and the junction held 8 bases outside the gene matches. The CDR3 spells CAISLTGDGAYNEQFF. The CDR3 DNA is TGTGCCATCAGTTTGACAGGGGACGGCGCCTACAATGAGCAGTTCTTC.

This clone has only a few counts. This chain connects TRBV4-1 to TRBJ2-1, with D possibly TRBD1 on 6 matching bases. Germline values: CDR1 MGHRA, CDR2 YSYEKL. The CDR3 covers 13 residues. V dropped 1 base and J dropped 8 bases, with 9 bases sitting between them. The CDR3 region has the DNA TGCGCCAGCAGCCAAGGGCAGGGGTATGAGCAGTTCTTC. As protein: CASSQGQGYEQFF.

This clone was detected once. The CDR3 coding sequence is TGTGCCAGAAGCTTGAGGGGGATCTCCCTCACAGATACGCAGTATTTT. This gives the protein CARSLRGISLTDTQYF. V gene TRBV5-3 combines with J gene TRBJ2-3, with a tentative D call TRBD1 (6 bases). TRBV5-3 is reported as an ORF; its role is uncertain. V lost 1 base, J lost 2 bases, and 14 bases lay in between. The CDR3 length is 16 residues.

Only a few counts were recorded for this clone. The genes are TRBV21-1 and TRBJ1-6. TRBV21-1 is shown as a pseudogene. The CDR3 covers 14 residues. CDR3 protein: CASSKGGVSSPLHF. The CDR3 DNA is TGTGCCAGCAGCAAAGGGGGGGTTAGTTCACCCCTCCACTTT.

The gene calls are TRBV18 and TRBJ1-1; D might be TRBD1 (5 bases). V was shortened by 3 bases and J by 1 base, with 12 bases between the two germline ends. The CDR3 consists of 15 residues. CDR1 and CDR2 (germline): KGHSH, LQKENI. The CDR3 sequence: CASSPTLQGNTEAFF. In nucleotides, the CDR3 is TGTGCCAGCTCACCGACCCTCCAGGGGAACACTGAAGCTTTCTTT.

V and J are TRBV2 and TRBJ2-3; TRBD2 matches at 8 bases. This CDR3 spans 15 amino acids. Germline CDR1 reads SNHLY; CDR2 reads FYNNEI. Unmatched junction bases numbered 6, after V lost 5 bases and J lost 2 bases. Here the CDR3 DNA reads TGTGCCAGCAGTCGGAGCGGGGGCTACACAGATACGCAGTATTTT. Protein sequence: CASSRSGGYTDTQYF.

The J gene is TRBJ2-7, the V gene TRBV6-6; 10 bases map to TRBD1. J was trimmed by 6 bases and V by 7 bases; bases with no gene match: 12. CDR3 length: 15 amino acids. CDR1 and CDR2 (germline): MNHNY, SVGAGI (reference sequence). This CDR3 is CASKPSGTGVPEQYF. Here the CDR3 DNA reads TGTGCCAGCAAACCCTCCGGGACAGGGGTACCCGAGCAGTACTTC.

This chain uses TRBV19 with TRBJ2-7; 8 bases match TRBD1. CDR3 length equals 15 residues. Germline CDR1 LNHDA, CDR2 SQIVND (reference sequence). The V and J ends lost 4 bases and 3 bases, in that order; junction bases with no gene match: 8. The CDR3: CASSKLQGAGYEQYF. The CDR3 DNA is TGTGCCAGTAGTAAGCTCCAGGGGGCCGGCTACGAGCAGTACTTC. The whole variable domain, filled in from reference TRBV19 and TRBJ2-7, reads DGGITQSPKYLFRKEGQNVTLSCEQNLNHDAMYWYRQDPGQGLRLIYYSQIVNDFQKGDIAEGYSVSREKKESFPLTVTSAQKNPTAFYLCASSKLQGAGYEQYFGPGTRLTVT.

The chain is built from TRBV20-1 and TRBJ2-7; possibly TRBD2 for D (5 bases). The length of the CDR3 is 11 residues. In germline, CDR1 is DFQATT, CDR2 SNEGSKA (reference sequence). Trimming took off 6 bases at V and 4 bases at J, with 10 bases between the two ends. CDR3 in DNA: TGCAGTGCCGGGGATGGATACGAGCAGTACTTC. This gives the protein CSAGDGYEQYF.

The rearrangement joins TRBV21-1 to TRBJ1-3; the table's D call TRBD1 went unverified against the DNA. TRBV21-1 is labeled a pseudogene. The CDR3 is made up of 17 amino acids. CDR3 sequence reads: CASSKAQGRKSGNTIYF. The CDR3 nucleotides read TGTGCCAGCAGCAAAGCGCAGGGTAGGAAATCTGGAAACACCATATATTTT.

The chain couples TRBV10-1 to TRBJ2-7; 7 positions match TRBD1. Germline assignment: CDR1 WNHNN and CDR2 SYGVQD (reference sequence). The J segment lost 0 bases and the V segment lost 0 bases, leaving 5 bases of the junction unmatched. The CDR3 contains 16 residues. As DNA, the CDR3 is TGCGCCAGCAGTGAGTCGGCAGGGGGAGTCTCCTACGAGCAGTACTTC. Translating gives CASSESAGGVSYEQYF.

V gene TRBV2 combines with J gene TRBJ1-2, with 7 bases matching TRBD1. CDR1 is SNHLY, CDR2 FYNNEI, per germline. CDR3 size: 14 residues. Trimming took 6 bases from V and 8 from J; bases not matched to a gene: 12. CDR3 sequence (DNA): TGTGCCAGCAGAGAGGGACAGATTGTCGTGGGCTACACCTTC. Its protein is CASREGQIVVGYTF.

The chain combines TRBV11-2 with TRBJ2-7; no reliable D call. The V gene lost 2 bases and the J gene lost 3 bases, with 2 bases spanning the gap. The CDR3 loop spans 11 amino acids. CDR1 is SGHAT and CDR2 is FQNNGV in the germline V gene. This chain's CDR3 is CASSLYYEQYF. For the CDR3, the DNA is TGTGCCAGCAGCTTATACTACGAGCAGTACTTC.

Only one count was recorded for this clone. The chain joins TRBV21-1 to TRBJ2-3; TRBD2 is taken as the D call from the table, unchecked against the DNA. TRBV21-1 is labeled a pseudogene. This CDR3 has 18 residues. The CDR3: CASIRTSGGGTSTDTQYF. The CDR3 nucleotides read TGTGCCAGCATCCGGACTAGCGGGGGGGGGACTTCCACAGATACGCAGTATTTT.

The CDR3 here is CASSLGGGRSTDTQYF. The CDR3 DNA sequence: TGCGCCAGCAGCTTGGGAGGCGGGAGGAGTACAGATACGCAGTATTTT. This chain uses TRBV5-1 with TRBJ2-3; 8 bases align to TRBD2. Germline loops: CDR1 SGHRS, CDR2 YFSETQ. Unmatched junction bases numbered 6, after V lost 0 bases and J lost 3 bases. The CDR3 extends over 16 amino acids.

DNA of the CDR3: TGTGCCAGCAGCTTGGAATACGGGAAAGAGACCCAGTACTTC. It encodes CASSLEYGKETQYF. This sequence joins TRBV5-4 and TRBJ2-5; possibly TRBD2 for D (5 bases). There are 14 residues in the CDR3. Trimming cost V 0 bases and J 3 bases, with 9 bases left between them. The germline gives CDR1 SGHNT, CDR2 YYREEE (reference sequence). The full variable domain, rest sourced from reference TRBV5-4 and TRBJ2-5, is ETGVTQSPTHLIKTRGQQVTLRCSSQSGHNTVSWYQQALGQGPQFIFQYYREEENGRGNFPPRFSGLQFPNYSSELNVNALELDDSALYLCASSLEYGKETQYFGPGTRLLVL.

As to this clone: The limits of the CDR3 on the DNA are not certain, so only TCRdb's listed CDR3 is given. The rearrangement uses TRBV19 and TRBJ1-1; TRBD1, the D gene given by the table, was not confirmed from the DNA. The CDR3 is 14 residues long, ends included. CDR1 is LNHDA, CDR2 SQIVND, per germline (reference sequence). The CDR3 loop reads CASSFGPGGTEAFF.

V gene TRBV7-9 combines with J gene TRBJ2-7, with a weak D call TRBD1 (6 bases). Germline V gives CDR1 SEHNR, CDR2 FQNEAQ (reference sequence). Deletions cut 1 base from V and 5 bases from J, with 15 bases between. The CDR3 sequence is 15 residues long. The CDR3 protein is CASSLGNREMDEQYF. CDR3 DNA sequence: TGTGCCAGCAGCTTAGGAAACAGGGAAATGGACGAGCAGTACTTC.

The chain carries TRBV5-1 and TRBJ1-5, with D possibly TRBD1 on 6 matching bases. V lost 2 bases and J 3 bases, leaving 15 bases between the germline ends. Germline loops: CDR1 SGHRS, CDR2 YFSETQ. The CDR3 extends over 16 amino acids. The chain's CDR3 is CASSLGGRGSNQPQHF. The CDR3 coding sequence is TGCGCCAGCAGCTTAGGGGGACGAGGATCCAATCAGCCCCAGCATTTT.

The chain joins TRBV12-5 to TRBJ2-3; possibly TRBD1 for D (7 bases). With 7 bases removed from V and 4 bases from J, the gap between germline ends came to 15 bases. Germline CDR1 LGHNT, CDR2 FRNRAP. This CDR3 is 14 amino acids long. CDR3: CASAKTGTADTQYF. The CDR3 DNA follows: TGTGCTAGTGCCAAGACAGGGACTGCAGATACGCAGTATTTT.

This chain joins TRBV4-1 and TRBJ2-7; D is possibly TRBD1 (7 bases). CDR1 MGHRA and CDR2 YSYEKL come from the germline V gene. V was clipped by 0 bases and J by 0 bases, with 12 bases between them. This CDR3 is built from 16 residues. The chain's CDR3 is CASSQDWRGLSYEQYF. As DNA, the CDR3 is TGCGCCAGCAGCCAAGATTGGAGGGGGCTCTCCTACGAGCAGTACTTC.

The rearrangement joins TRBV24-1 to TRBJ1-1; a possible D gene is TRBD1 (6 bases). From germline, CDR1 is KGHDR and CDR2 SFDVKD. V lost 7 bases and J lost 4, with 15 bases in between. The CDR3 consists of 14 residues. The CDR3 DNA is TGTGCCACCAGGGACAGTTTGGGGAGCACTGAAGCTTTCTTT. Translating it yields CATRDSLGSTEAFF.

In this sample, this clone turned up a few times. The V call is TRBV7-2, the J call TRBJ1-6; the D is unclear. Trimming pared 0 bases from V and 8 bases from J, leaving 5 bases between. Germline CDR1 is SGHTA and CDR2 is FQGNSA. The CDR3 spans 13 residues. DNA of the CDR3: TGTGCCAGCAGCTTAGCCCTCGATTCACCCCTCCACTTT. Protein sequence: CASSLALDSPLHF.

V is TRBV15 and J is TRBJ1-6; no firm D call. The length of the CDR3 is 15 residues. Between the trimmed V and J ends, which lost 1 base and 10 bases, there was a span of 14 bases. CDR1 and CDR2 (germline): LNHNV, YYDKDF (reference sequence). The CDR3 here is CATSRVTGIGSPLHF. Written as DNA, the CDR3 is TGTGCCACCAGCAGAGTTACGGGGATAGGGTCACCCCTCCACTTT.